This T cell receptor (beta chain) derives from a study of PD-L1 blockade in urothelial cancer. The overall study: About 85% of the roughly 29 patients were men whose urothelial cancer was bladder-origin. Blood analyses occurred 3 weeks (second dose) and 6 weeks post treatment start.

CDR1 SGHRS and CDR2 YFSETQ come from the germline V gene. This CDR3 comprises 15 residues. V lost 6 bases, J lost 5 bases, and 17 bases lay in between. This clone appeared once. The cohort comprised individuals with locally advanced or metastatic urothelial carcinoma. Produced via immunoSEQ multiplex PCR; TCRdb's table is partial and in-frame only. The sample lists tens of thousands of clones, 84% occurring once. The sequencing used PBMCs, collected around atezolizumab (anti-PD-L1) treatment. This TCR derives from a man in his fifties or sixties with urothelial cancer. The chain has TRBV5-1 and TRBJ2-2; D might be TRBD1 (7 bases). As DNA, the CDR3 is TGCGCCAGCACCCCCACAGGGGCGGGAACCGGGGAGCTGTTTTTT. This sequence encodes CASTPTGAGTGELFF.